Each of the 20 T cell receptor beta chains below was sequenced from the same sample in a study of human T cells and chemical hapten exposure. The time point denotes: healthy volunteer bleed at 2 weeks. Total RNA was isolated from unfractionated whole blood. Each CDR3 protein is one row after TCRdb ran MiXCR on the RACE reads. Among about 130,000 distinct CDR3 sequences listed, approximately 9% were seen once. The sequencing input was whole blood. The receptors were gathered from a male donor in good health. Some clones in this sample may be carry-over from other donors' samples.

The rearrangement uses TRBV20-1 and TRBJ2-7, with D possibly being TRBD1 (6 bases). This CDR3 comprises 13 residues. Between the trimmed V and J ends, which lost 0 bases and 3 bases, there was a span of 9 bases. Germline loops: CDR1 DFQATT, CDR2 SNEGSKA (reference sequence). CDR3 nucleotide sequence: TGCAGTGCTAGAGATCTACAGGGCTACGAGCAGTACTTC. This sequence encodes CSARDLQGYEQYF.

This clonotype appeared many times. The chain combines TRBV20-1 with TRBJ2-7, with D perhaps matching TRBD2 (5 bases). Trimming took 6 bases from V and 1 from J, leaving 16 bases between them. CDR1 DFQATT and CDR2 SNEGSKA come from the germline V gene (reference sequence). CDR3 length: 14 amino acids. CDR3 residues: CSARRTGTSYEQYF. The CDR3 DNA follows: TGCAGTGCCCGAAGAACGGGAACATCCTACGAGCAGTACTTC.

This clonotype was counted a few times. The V and J genes are TRBV5-1 and TRBJ2-3; D gene ambiguous. This CDR3 spans 13 amino acids. In germline, CDR1 is SGHRS, CDR2 YFSETQ. Trimming cost V 3 bases and J 4 bases, with 9 bases left between them. This CDR3 is CASSWITPDTQYF. In DNA form, the CDR3 reads TGCGCCAGCAGCTGGATAACCCCAGATACGCAGTATTTT.

This clonotype was seen repeatedly, ten times or more. The chain uses TRBV5-1 and TRBJ2-1; D uncertain. CDR3 length: 13 residues. Deletions cut 0 bases from V and 7 bases from J, with 8 bases between. The germline gives CDR1 SGHRS, CDR2 YFSETQ. CDR3 loop: CASSLAGSNEQFF. The CDR3 region has the DNA TGCGCCAGCAGCTTGGCGGGTAGTAATGAGCAGTTCTTC.

The table lists this clonotype with a few counts. This chain connects TRBV12-5 to TRBJ2-1; D might be TRBD2 (6 bases). Trimming left V 6 bases short and J 9 bases short, with 12 bases between. The germline V gene has CDR1 LGHNT and CDR2 FRNRAP. The CDR3 sequence is 12 residues long. The CDR3 is CASGLDGSEQFF. The CDR3 nucleotides read TGTGCTAGTGGACTGGACGGGAGTGAGCAGTTCTTC.

This clonotype was observed many times. The CDR3 DNA follows: TGCGCCAGCAGCCGCCGCCTAGGGGCCGAGGGTGAGACCCAGTACTTC. Encoded protein: CASSRRLGAEGETQYF. The chain links TRBV5-1 to TRBJ2-5; the D call may be TRBD1 or TRBD2 (5 bases each). The V gene's germline CDR1 is SGHRS and CDR2 YFSETQ. This CDR3 contains 16 residues. Trimming removed 4 bases at V and 5 bases at J, with 21 bases between.

The gene calls are TRBV20-1 and TRBJ2-1; TRBD1 matches at 9 bases. Trimming at V came to 6 bases and at J to 2 bases, leaving 5 bases not matched to a gene. Germline CDR1 reads DFQATT; CDR2 reads SNEGSKA (reference sequence). The CDR3 length is 14 residues. CDR3 nucleotides: TGCAGTGCAGAAACAGGGGGCGCCTACAATGAGCAGTTCTTC. Protein: CSAETGGAYNEQFF.

The CDR3 spells CASSVVGGQGEQFF. CDR3 bases: TGTGCCAGCAGCGTTGTGGGGGGCCAGGGTGAGCAGTTCTTC. The chain carries TRBV9 and TRBJ2-1; D is perhaps TRBD1 or TRBD2 (6 bases each). V was trimmed by 2 bases and J by 9 bases, leaving 15 bases between them. The CDR3 totals 14 residues. Per the germline V gene, CDR1 is SGDLS and CDR2 is YYNGEE.

This sequence joins TRBV2 and TRBJ1-3; D call uncertain. The CDR3 runs to 15 residues. The V and J ends lost 4 bases and 4 bases respectively, with 14 bases between them. Germline CDR1 is SNHLY and CDR2 is FYNNEI. CDR3 protein: CASSGGPVTGNTIYF. In nucleotides, the CDR3 is TGTGCCAGCAGTGGCGGTCCGGTGACAGGAAACACCATATATTTT.

This clonotype occurred a few times. This chain uses TRBV6-1 with TRBJ1-1; TRBD1 aligns across 8 bases. V trimming: 5 bases; J trimming: 11 bases; junction bases outside the gene matches: 1. Germline CDR1 reads MNHNS; CDR2 reads SASEGT. The CDR3 runs to 10 residues. DNA of the CDR3: TGTGCCAGCAGTAGACAGGGGGCTTTCTTT. Translated: CASSRQGAFF.

This rearrangement joins TRBV20-1 to TRBJ1-1, with D unclear. Germline assignment: CDR1 DFQATT and CDR2 SNEGSKA (reference sequence). CDR3 length: 12 amino acids. Trimming cost V 0 bases and J 4 bases, with 6 bases left between them. The CDR3 is CSAREAATEAFF. The CDR3 DNA reads as TGCAGTGCTAGAGAGGCCGCCACTGAAGCTTTCTTT.

There are many counts of this clonotype. V and J are TRBV5-4 and TRBJ2-7; 7 bases agree with TRBD2. This CDR3 region has 15 residues. Trimming cost V 3 bases and J 6 bases; bases outside gene matches: 12. From germline, CDR1 is SGHNT and CDR2 YYREEE (reference sequence). The CDR3, as DNA: TGTGCCAGCAGCTCCCTTGGGGGAGGGCGATTCGAGCAGTACTTC. It yields the protein CASSSLGGGRFEQYF.

The rearrangement uses TRBV3-1 and TRBJ2-5; 7 nucleotides line up with TRBD2. This CDR3 is 15 amino acids long. V shed 0 bases, J shed 3 bases, and the junction held 4 bases outside the gene matches. Looked up from germline, CDR1 is LGHDT and CDR2 is YNNKEL (reference sequence). The CDR3 bases are TGTGCCAGCAGCCAAGATAAGGCGGGAGAAGAGACCCAGTACTTC. Translating it yields CASSQDKAGEETQYF.

In this sample, this clonotype turned up a few times. The chain has TRBV29-1 and TRBJ2-1, with 8 bases that match TRBD2. Germline CDR1 and CDR2: SQVTM and ANQGSEA. CDR3 size: 15 residues. V dropped 6 bases and J dropped 5; count of bases not matched to a gene: 12. The CDR3 DNA sequence: TGCAGCGTAGTAGGATATAGCGGGGCTAACAATGAGCAGTTCTTC. Translation gives CSVVGYSGANNEQFF.

The CDR3 here is CASSEGPPGTGAYEQYF. The CDR3 bases are TGTGCCAGCAGTGAAGGCCCCCCCGGGACAGGAGCCTACGAGCAGTACTTC. The genes are TRBV2 and TRBJ2-7; 8 positions agree with TRBD1. V lost 1 base to trimming and J lost 2 bases; unmatched junction nucleotides: 10. From germline, CDR1 is SNHLY and CDR2 FYNNEI. The CDR3 length is 17 residues.

This clonotype was observed once. V and J are TRBV19 and TRBJ1-4, with D perhaps matching TRBD1 (5 bases). The CDR3 spans 15 residues. The germline CDR1 and CDR2 sequences are LNHDA and SQIVND (reference sequence). V was cut by 6 bases and J by 6 bases, with 17 bases left in between. The DNA of the CDR3 is TGTGCCAGTAGCATCCGGGGGGTCGGGGATGAAAAACTGTTTTTT. Protein product: CASSIRGVGDEKLFF.

V usage is TRBV7-8 and J usage is TRBJ2-2, with a weak D call TRBD1 (6 bases). In germline, CDR1 is SGHVS, CDR2 FQNEAQ. This CDR3 contains 14 residues. Trimming took off 4 bases at V and 4 bases at J, with 10 bases between the two ends. This CDR3 is CASSSGHGTGELFF. For the CDR3, the DNA is TGTGCCAGCAGCTCGGGACACGGCACCGGGGAGCTGTTTTTT.

This clonotype was detected only a few times. CDR3 region: CASSQDPPGTGFDEQYF. The CDR3 coding sequence is TGTGCCAGCAGCCAAGACCCACCCGGGACAGGGTTCGACGAGCAGTACTTC. The chain carries TRBV3-1 and TRBJ2-7; 9 bases line up with TRBD1. Germline V gene lookup returns CDR1 LGHDT and CDR2 YNNKEL (reference sequence). V was pared by 0 bases and J by 5 bases, with 11 bases of the junction left unmatched. CDR3 length equals 17 residues.

This clonotype was observed a handful of times. The chain has TRBV5-1 and TRBJ2-5; TRBD1 matches at 7 bases. V shed 2 bases and J 2 bases; nucleotides not matched to a gene: 6. Germline-derived CDR1 and CDR2 are SGHRS and YFSETQ. The CDR3 extends over 15 amino acids. CDR3 residues: CASSFAPGQQETQYF. In nucleotides, the CDR3 is TGCGCCAGCAGCTTCGCGCCGGGACAGCAAGAGACCCAGTACTTC. Full variable domain (missing parts from reference TRBV5-1 and TRBJ2-5): KAGVTQTPRYLIKTRGQQVTLSCSPISGHRSVSWYQQTPGQGLQFLFEYFSETQRNKGNFPGRFSGRQFSNSRSEMNVSTLELGDSALYLCASSFAPGQQETQYFGPGTRLLVL.

The chain recombines TRBV9 with TRBJ1-6, with a weak D call TRBD1 (6 bases). With 1 base removed from V and 0 bases from J, the gap between germline ends came to 11 bases. CDR1 is SGDLS, CDR2 YYNGEE, per germline. CDR3 length: 17 amino acids. The CDR3 loop is CASSVRGASSYNSPLHF. DNA of the CDR3: TGTGCCAGCAGCGTACGGGGGGCCAGCTCCTATAATTCACCCCTCCACTTT.